Given below is one T cell receptor (beta chain) in context. The clone's antigen remains unknown. No quality values exist for individual bases; no much larger clone is one base distant. The meaning of the sample's time point label: baseline before first vaccination. Vaccinee samples came from UK trials COV001 and COV002, including a single-blind randomized controlled phase 2/3 trial of AZD1222 (ChAdOx1 nCoV-19) in healthy adults. For TCRbeta chain sequencing, PBMC samples from trial participants were taken at day 0 and at day 28 after the second dose. The data derive from a study of T cell responses to AZD1222 COVID-19 vaccine (dated by TCRdb to the early 2020s). Study-wide context: AZD1222 recipients whose second dose came at about 4 weeks and those whose second dose came at about 12 weeks were combined into one group, since spike-specific TCR depth and breadth did not differ between the two schedules. TCR sequencing covered roughly 230 trial participants: nearly 210 given two doses of AZD1222 and 26 given two doses of MenACWY control vaccine. Enrollment into the trials was organized by age into subgroups of 18-55, 56-69 and 70-plus years, and those subgroups contained approximately 160, 26 and 62 TCR-sequenced participants, respectively.

Results the study describes overall, beyond this receptor: The vaccine-associated CD4 TCRs covered the entire spike protein, and the dominant responses fell in regions 160-218 and 743-854. In the small 56-69-year group, the increase in depth fell short of significance, most likely because of low power. Participants were mostly white British, with more females than males. The authors suggested clonal diversity may have been underestimated. Because no samples from the day 14 peak response were available, repertoires could be characterized only after the peak T cell response. After two AZD1222 doses, both the breadth and the depth of spike-specific TCRs were significantly higher than at day 0 and than in MenACWY recipients. Only five or six AZD1222 recipients were SARS-CoV-2 seropositive at baseline, limiting conclusions about previously exposed vaccinees. Reportedly, almost half of the unique spike-specific TCRs recognized epitopes lying outside the regions that are mutated in the B.1.351 and B.1.1.7 variants.

V is cut by 2 bases and J by 5 bases, and the space between the germline ends is 12 bases. The germline V gene yields MNHEY for CDR1 and SVGEGT for CDR2. The cysteine opens and the phenylalanine closes a CDR3 of 15 amino acids. Only the CDR3 region is kept as DNA, spanning 45 bases read in frame from base 1. The CDR3 regions of human TCRbeta chains were analyzed by immunosequencing. On the study's bioinformatics: TCRs in the repertoires were matched against a reference library of SARS-CoV-2-specific TCRs that had been generated with the MIRA antigen-specificity platform. Breadth was defined as the fraction of unique TCRs that were SARS-CoV-2-associated, and depth was defined as the fraction of total T cells that were SARS-CoV-2-associated. Using the MIRA data, every spike-specific TCR was mapped to the spike region that the TCR reacted to and assigned to either a CD4 or a CD8 class. Log10-transformed breadth and depth values were compared by one-way ANOVA with Sidak's multiple comparisons tests. The table comes from immuneACCESS by way of TCRdb, which keeps in-frame sequences with V and J called. Part of the clones is missing from these tables; in studies checked, under half for an unresolved V gene and the rest for unknown reasons. The V and J calls and clone size are taken from that table; D and trimming were inferred from the DNA. The sample has about 72,000 clones on record, roughly 90% of them singletons. The ten largest account for about 2.5% of the sample.

The TCR sequence derives from an adult in good health. The receptor chain draws on TRBV6-2 or TRBV6-3 and TRBJ2-2, with no reliable assignment of the D segment. The sequenced sample was peripheral blood, obtained on day 0 of AZD1222 vaccination. The bases are TGTGCCAGCAGTTACATCTGGGTACAAACCGGGGAGCTGTTTTTT. This gives the protein CASSYIWVQTGELFF.